This TCR beta chain is drawn from a study of T-cell reconstitution after alpha-beta-depleted transplantation in children. A library of TCRbeta sequences, prepared with unique molecular identifiers, was generated. TCRdb re-derived calls from the PCR reads in MiXCR, one entry per CDR3 protein. The sample records approximately 210,000 distinct CDR3 sequences, around a sixth being singletons. This clonotype was observed at least ten times. V was clipped by 7 bases and J by 5 bases, with 23 bases between them. CDR1 SQVTM and CDR2 ANQGSEA come from the germline V gene. The CDR3 has 15 amino acids. Here the sequenced sample was PBMCs, mostly from graft donor cells, taken 360 days after TCRalphabeta/CD19-depleted stem cell transplant. The sequence was obtained from a male patient aged 2 to 9 who had a stem cell transplant for acute lymphoblastic leukemia, so the T cells may come from the graft donor. V is TRBV29-1 and J is TRBJ2-5; D is ambiguous. The CDR3 here is CSAPIGPGESETQYF. The CDR3 DNA reads TGCAGCGCCCCGATAGGTCCAGGTGAATCCGAGACCCAGTACTTC.